A selection of T cell receptor beta chains follows, all from one sample in a study of T cell responses to AZD1222 COVID-19 vaccine. The table came from immunoSEQ multiplex PCR; TCRdb's copy has only in-frame clones and leaves some out. The sample includes some 80,000 clones, 86% seen only once; the top ten take 7%. This specimen was peripheral blood, taken on day 0 of AZD1222 vaccination. The receptor set was obtained from an adult in good health. The CDR3 runs from the conserved cysteine through the conserved F or W. The order of the fields is D gene, clone size, V gene, J gene, CDR3 DNA, CDR3 protein. A D gene is named only where the DNA matches it firmly. Size tells how often a clone was seen (once, few, many) or the class of an expanded clone, and some rows leave it out.

d_call: TRBD1; clone_size: -; v_call: TRBV4-2; j_call: TRBJ1-4; cdr3_nt: TGTGCCAGCAGCCGTGGACAGGGGCGGTCGGGGCAGGAAAAACTGTTTTTT; cdr3_aa: CASSRGQGRSGQEKLFF
d_call: TRBD2; clone_size: -; v_call: TRBV3-1/TRBV3-2; j_call: TRBJ2-5; cdr3_nt: TGTGCCAGCACTGAGGCGGGAGGCGGAGAGACCCAGTACTTC; cdr3_aa: CASTEAGGGETQYF
d_call: TRBD2; clone_size: -; v_call: TRBV7-3; j_call: TRBJ2-1; cdr3_nt: TGTGCCAGCAGCTTAACCCCCCTAGCGGGAGTAGATAATGAGCAGTTCTTC; cdr3_aa: CASSLTPLAGVDNEQFF
d_call: -; clone_size: -; v_call: TRBV9; j_call: TRBJ1-5; cdr3_nt: TGTGCCAGCAGCAAAGGAGGGGGCAATCAGCCCCAGCATTTT; cdr3_aa: CASSKGGGNQPQHF
d_call: TRBD1; clone_size: -; v_call: TRBV11-1; j_call: TRBJ2-7; cdr3_nt: TGTGCCAGCAGCTTAGAGATCAGGGGGCCCTCCTACGAGCAGTACTTC; cdr3_aa: CASSLEIRGPSYEQYF
d_call: -; clone_size: few; v_call: TRBV3-1/TRBV3-2; j_call: TRBJ2-7; cdr3_nt: TGTGCCAGCAGCCGGGGCTACGAGCAGTACTTC; cdr3_aa: CASSRGYEQYF
d_call: -; clone_size: -; v_call: TRBV11-1; j_call: TRBJ1-1; cdr3_nt: TGTGCCAGCAGCCCTGGCAGGACAAGGCCGGCTTTCTTT; cdr3_aa: CASSPGRTRPAFF
d_call: TRBD2; clone_size: -; v_call: TRBV4-3; j_call: TRBJ2-7; cdr3_nt: TGCGCCAGCAGCCAAGATACGGCTAGCGGGACCTACGAGCAGTACTTC; cdr3_aa: CASSQDTASGTYEQYF
d_call: -; clone_size: once; v_call: TRBV20-1; j_call: TRBJ1-2; cdr3_nt: TGCAGTGCTAGTTCAGAGCAAATCAGTAACTATGGCTACACCTTC; cdr3_aa: CSASSEQISNYGYTF
d_call: -; clone_size: -; v_call: TRBV5-1; j_call: TRBJ2-3; cdr3_nt: TGCGCCAGCAGCTTGGAACCCCCGGCAGATACGCAGTATTTT; cdr3_aa: CASSLEPPADTQYF
d_call: TRBD1; clone_size: -; v_call: TRBV7-8; j_call: TRBJ1-1; cdr3_nt: TGTGCCAGCAGGCATACAGGGGTAACTGAAGCTTTCTTT; cdr3_aa: CASRHTGVTEAFF
d_call: -; clone_size: -; v_call: TRBV7-2; j_call: TRBJ1-2; cdr3_nt: TGTGCCAGCAGCTCCCGGTCAGGGGAGACTGGCTACACCTTC; cdr3_aa: CASSSRSGETGYTF
d_call: -; clone_size: -; v_call: TRBV7-9; j_call: TRBJ1-1; cdr3_nt: TGTGCCAGCAGCCGCACGACAGGGAACACTGAAGCTTTCTTT; cdr3_aa: CASSRTTGNTEAFF
d_call: TRBD2; clone_size: -; v_call: TRBV7-9; j_call: TRBJ2-1; cdr3_nt: TGTGCCAGCAGCCCTGAGACTAGCCCCAATGAGCAGTTCTTC; cdr3_aa: CASSPETSPNEQFF
d_call: -; clone_size: -; v_call: TRBV12-3/TRBV12-4; j_call: TRBJ2-1; cdr3_nt: TGTGCCAGCAGTTTACAGAGTGAGCAGTTCTTC; cdr3_aa: CASSLQSEQFF
d_call: -; clone_size: -; v_call: TRBV6-5; j_call: TRBJ1-1; cdr3_nt: TGTGCCAGCAGCTCGGTTGAGGGTGAAGCTTTCTTT; cdr3_aa: CASSSVEGEAFF
d_call: -; clone_size: -; v_call: TRBV5-1; j_call: TRBJ2-3; cdr3_nt: TGCGCCAGCAGCTTCGGGAATCTTGATACGCAGTATTTT; cdr3_aa: CASSFGNLDTQYF
d_call: TRBD1; clone_size: few; v_call: TRBV6-5; j_call: TRBJ2-7; cdr3_nt: TGTGCCAGCAGAACGGGACAGGGGGCCTACGAGCAGTACTTC; cdr3_aa: CASRTGQGAYEQYF
d_call: -; clone_size: -; v_call: TRBV5-1; j_call: TRBJ1-2; cdr3_nt: TGCGCCAGCAGAGAAGCCAACTATGGCTACACCTTC; cdr3_aa: CASREANYGYTF
d_call: TRBD1; clone_size: -; v_call: TRBV20-1; j_call: TRBJ1-1; cdr3_nt: TGCAGTGCTAGTAAGGGACAGGGCAGGAGATCCGAAGCTTTCTTT; cdr3_aa: CSASKGQGRRSEAFF
d_call: TRBD1; clone_size: -; v_call: TRBV7-9; j_call: TRBJ2-7; cdr3_nt: TGTGCCAGCAGCCCGACAGGGATCGAGCAGTACTTC; cdr3_aa: CASSPTGIEQYF
d_call: TRBD1; clone_size: -; v_call: TRBV3-1/TRBV3-2; j_call: TRBJ1-1; cdr3_nt: TGTGCCAGCAGCCAAGCCGGGACAGGGGTTGGGAACACTGAAGCTTTCTTT; cdr3_aa: CASSQAGTGVGNTEAFF
d_call: TRBD1; clone_size: few; v_call: TRBV28; j_call: TRBJ1-5; cdr3_nt: TGTGCCAGCAGCCTGGACATGACCGGGACAGGAGGGGGAAATAGCAATCAGCCCCAGCATTTT; cdr3_aa: CASSLDMTGTGGGNSNQPQHF
d_call: -; clone_size: -; v_call: TRBV7-6; j_call: TRBJ2-1; cdr3_nt: TGTGCCAGCAGCCATATAACGCTACCTGGCTCCTACAATGAGCAGTTCTTC; cdr3_aa: CASSHITLPGSYNEQFF
d_call: -; clone_size: -; v_call: TRBV7-2; j_call: TRBJ2-3; cdr3_nt: TGTGCCAGCAGCTTAAGATCTAGGGCGTACGGGGATACGCAGTATTTT; cdr3_aa: CASSLRSRAYGDTQYF
d_call: -; clone_size: -; v_call: TRBV11-2; j_call: TRBJ1-6; cdr3_nt: TGTGCCAGCAGCCGCCCCGGGTATAATTCACCCCTCCACTTT; cdr3_aa: CASSRPGYNSPLHF
d_call: TRBD1; clone_size: -; v_call: TRBV5-8; j_call: TRBJ1-3; cdr3_nt: TGTGCCAGCAGGTTGACAGGGGGTTCTGGAAACACCATATATTTT; cdr3_aa: CASRLTGGSGNTIYF
d_call: -; clone_size: -; v_call: TRBV18; j_call: TRBJ1-3; cdr3_nt: TGTGCCAGCTCACTCTTCGCCGGACAGAACTCTGGAAACACCATATATTTT; cdr3_aa: CASSLFAGQNSGNTIYF
d_call: -; clone_size: -; v_call: TRBV19; j_call: TRBJ1-4; cdr3_nt: TGTGCCAGTAGTATCCGGTCTGCAACTAATGAAAAACTGTTTTTT; cdr3_aa: CASSIRSATNEKLFF
d_call: TRBD1; clone_size: once; v_call: TRBV6-5; j_call: TRBJ1-6; cdr3_nt: TGTGCCAGCAGTCCCGAAGGGGGCTTGGGGTCACCCCTCCACTTT; cdr3_aa: CASSPEGGLGSPLHF
d_call: -; clone_size: -; v_call: TRBV4-2; j_call: TRBJ2-2; cdr3_nt: TGTGCCAGCAGCCAAGAGGGTGGCATCTCCGGGGAGCTGTTTTTT; cdr3_aa: CASSQEGGISGELFF
d_call: -; clone_size: -; v_call: TRBV3-1/TRBV3-2; j_call: TRBJ1-3; cdr3_nt: TGTGCCAGCAGCCAGGAGGACACCATATATTTT; cdr3_aa: CASSQEDTIYF
d_call: TRBD1; clone_size: -; v_call: TRBV2; j_call: TRBJ2-5; cdr3_nt: TGTGCCAGCAGTGAATCGGCAGGGGGTTGGGAGACCCAGTACTTC; cdr3_aa: CASSESAGGWETQYF
d_call: -; clone_size: -; v_call: TRBV12-3/TRBV12-4; j_call: TRBJ2-7; cdr3_nt: TGTGCCACCACCGGACGGGGTCCCTACGAGCAGTACTTC; cdr3_aa: CATTGRGPYEQYF
d_call: -; clone_size: once; v_call: TRBV11-3; j_call: TRBJ1-3; cdr3_nt: TGTGCCAGCAGCTTCTCGGACACTTCTGGAAACACCATATATTTT; cdr3_aa: CASSFSDTSGNTIYF
d_call: -; clone_size: -; v_call: TRBV5-1; j_call: TRBJ2-3; cdr3_nt: TGCGCCAGCAGCTTGCCTAGTAGTACAGATACGCAGTATTTT; cdr3_aa: CASSLPSSTDTQYF
d_call: TRBD1; clone_size: -; v_call: TRBV3-1/TRBV3-2; j_call: TRBJ1-1; cdr3_nt: TGTGCCAGCAGGGGGACAGGGGGCGGGACTGAAGCTTTCTTT; cdr3_aa: CASRGTGGGTEAFF
d_call: TRBD1; clone_size: -; v_call: TRBV3-1/TRBV3-2; j_call: TRBJ1-4; cdr3_nt: TGTGCCAGCAGCCAACGGACAGGTAGTGAAAAACTGTTTTTT; cdr3_aa: CASSQRTGSEKLFF
d_call: -; clone_size: -; v_call: TRBV11-2; j_call: TRBJ1-2; cdr3_nt: TGTGCCAGCAGCTTATTAAGCAGCTACTATGGCTACACCTTC; cdr3_aa: CASSLLSSYYGYTF
d_call: -; clone_size: few; v_call: TRBV9; j_call: TRBJ1-4; cdr3_nt: TGTGCCAGCAGCGTAGAGCACGGGGGGGAAAAACTGTTTTTT; cdr3_aa: CASSVEHGGEKLFF